This T cell receptor beta chain was identified in a study of shared T cell receptors in the human thymus. Germline trimming cut 5 bases from V and 2 bases from J; bases unmatched to any gene: 6. Germline-derived CDR1 and CDR2 are SGHRS and YFSETQ. The CDR3 spans 15 residues. Data came from immunoSEQ multiplex PCR; TCRdb stores just in-frame clones and leaves some out. The data contain hundreds of thousands of clones, approximately 87% of them singletons. This same sample was also part of a study on human thymus T cells. That work contributes: Corrective cardiac operations yielded the resected thymus tissue. Gene usage (both V and J) appeared biased in thymic and blood repertoires. Related research reported highly overlapping thymic repertoires among unrelated individuals.

This rearrangement joins TRBV5-1 to TRBJ2-3; 9 bases are a match to TRBD2. The receptor's source is a boy less than two years old with a congenital heart defect. Sequences were obtained from thymocytes. The CDR3 loop reads CASSPGGGVTDTQYF. CDR3 DNA sequence: TGCGCCAGCAGTCCAGGCGGGGGGGTCACAGATACGCAGTATTTT.